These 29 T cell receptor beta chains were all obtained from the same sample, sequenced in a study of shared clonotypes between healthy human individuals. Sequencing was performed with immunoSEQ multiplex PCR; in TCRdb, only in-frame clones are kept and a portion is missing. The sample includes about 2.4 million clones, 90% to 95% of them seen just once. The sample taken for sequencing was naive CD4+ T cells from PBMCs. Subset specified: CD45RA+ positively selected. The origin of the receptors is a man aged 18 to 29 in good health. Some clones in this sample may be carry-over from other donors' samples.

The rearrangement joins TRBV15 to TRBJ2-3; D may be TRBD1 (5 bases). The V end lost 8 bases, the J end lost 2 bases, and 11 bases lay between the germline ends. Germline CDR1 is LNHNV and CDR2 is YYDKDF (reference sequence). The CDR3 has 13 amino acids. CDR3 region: CATGGAVTDTQYF. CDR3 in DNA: TGTGCCACCGGTGGGGCTGTCACAGATACGCAGTATTTT.

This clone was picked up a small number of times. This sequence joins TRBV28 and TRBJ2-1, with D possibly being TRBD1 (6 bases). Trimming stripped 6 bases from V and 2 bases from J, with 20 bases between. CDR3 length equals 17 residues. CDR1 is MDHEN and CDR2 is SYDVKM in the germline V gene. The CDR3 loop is CASSPPTGLGAYNEQFF. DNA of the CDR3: TGTGCCAGCAGCCCTCCCACAGGGTTGGGTGCCTACAATGAGCAGTTCTTC.

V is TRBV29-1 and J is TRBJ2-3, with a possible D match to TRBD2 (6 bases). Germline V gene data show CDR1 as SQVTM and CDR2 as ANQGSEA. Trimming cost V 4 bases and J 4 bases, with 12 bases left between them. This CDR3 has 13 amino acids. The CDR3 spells CSVAGGDADTQYF. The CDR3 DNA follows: TGCAGCGTTGCCGGCGGGGATGCAGATACGCAGTATTTT.

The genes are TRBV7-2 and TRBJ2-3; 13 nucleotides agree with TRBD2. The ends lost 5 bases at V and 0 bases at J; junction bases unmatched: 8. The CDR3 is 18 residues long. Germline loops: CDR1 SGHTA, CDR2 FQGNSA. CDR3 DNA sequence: TGTGCCAGCAGCCCGGGACTAGCGGGACTCCCTAGCACAGATACGCAGTATTTT. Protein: CASSPGLAGLPSTDTQYF.

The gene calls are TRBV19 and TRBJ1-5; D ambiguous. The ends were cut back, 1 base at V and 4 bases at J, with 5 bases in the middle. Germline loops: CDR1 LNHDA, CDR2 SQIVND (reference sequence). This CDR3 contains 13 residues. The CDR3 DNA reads TGTGCCAGTAGTATAGTACATAATCAGCCCCAGCATTTT. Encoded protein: CASSIVHNQPQHF. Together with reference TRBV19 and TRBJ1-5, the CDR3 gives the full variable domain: DGGITQSPKYLFRKEGQNVTLSCEQNLNHDAMYWYRQDPGQGLRLIYYSQIVNDFQKGDIAEGYSVSREKKESFPLTVTSAQKNPTAFYLCASSIVHNQPQHFGDGTRLSIL.

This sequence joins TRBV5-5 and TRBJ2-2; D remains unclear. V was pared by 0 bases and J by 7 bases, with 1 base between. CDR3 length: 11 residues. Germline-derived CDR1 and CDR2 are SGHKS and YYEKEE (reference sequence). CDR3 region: CASSLDGELFF. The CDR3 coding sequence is TGTGCCAGCAGCTTGGACGGGGAGCTGTTTTTT. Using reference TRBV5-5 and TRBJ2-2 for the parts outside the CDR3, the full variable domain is DAGVTQSPTHLIKTRGQQVTLRCSPISGHKSVSWYQQVLGQGPQFIFQYYEKEERGRGNFPDRFSARQFPNYSSELNVNALLLGDSALYLCASSLDGELFFGEGSRLTVL.

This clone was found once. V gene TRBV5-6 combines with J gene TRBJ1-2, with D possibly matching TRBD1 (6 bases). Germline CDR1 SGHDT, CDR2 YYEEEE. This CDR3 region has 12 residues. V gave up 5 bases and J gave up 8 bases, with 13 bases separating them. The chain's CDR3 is CASSSGGPGYTF. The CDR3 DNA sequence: TGTGCCAGCAGTTCTGGGGGGCCCGGCTACACCTTC.

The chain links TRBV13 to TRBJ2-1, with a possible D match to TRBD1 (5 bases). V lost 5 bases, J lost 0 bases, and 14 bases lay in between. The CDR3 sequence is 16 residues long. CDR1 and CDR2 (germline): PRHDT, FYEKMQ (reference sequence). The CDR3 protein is CASSPSGYRSYNEQFF. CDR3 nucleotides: TGTGCCAGCAGCCCCTCAGGGTATCGCTCCTACAATGAGCAGTTCTTC.

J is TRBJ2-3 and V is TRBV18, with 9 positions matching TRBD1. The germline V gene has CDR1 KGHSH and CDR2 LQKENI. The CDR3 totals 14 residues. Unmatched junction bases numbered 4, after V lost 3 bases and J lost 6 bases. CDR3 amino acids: CASSPDRGSDTQYF. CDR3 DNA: TGTGCCAGCTCACCGGACAGGGGTTCGGATACGCAGTATTTT.

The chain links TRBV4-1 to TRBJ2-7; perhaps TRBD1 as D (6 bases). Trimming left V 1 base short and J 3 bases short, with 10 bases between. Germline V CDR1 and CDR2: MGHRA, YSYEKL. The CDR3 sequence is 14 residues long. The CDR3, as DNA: TGCGCCAGCAGCCAAGGGACAGCGATCTACGAGCAGTACTTC. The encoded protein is CASSQGTAIYEQYF.

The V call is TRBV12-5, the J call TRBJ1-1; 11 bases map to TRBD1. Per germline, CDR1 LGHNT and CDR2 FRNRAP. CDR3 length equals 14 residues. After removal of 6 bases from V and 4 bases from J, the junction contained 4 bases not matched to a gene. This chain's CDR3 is CASGGQGAVTEAFF. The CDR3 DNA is TGTGCTAGTGGAGGACAGGGGGCGGTCACTGAAGCTTTCTTT.

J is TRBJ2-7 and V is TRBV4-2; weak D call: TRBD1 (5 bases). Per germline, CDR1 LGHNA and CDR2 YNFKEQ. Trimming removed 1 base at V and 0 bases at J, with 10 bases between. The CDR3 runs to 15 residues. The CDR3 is CASSQVRQSSYEQYF. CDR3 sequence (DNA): TGTGCCAGCAGCCAAGTCCGACAGAGCTCCTACGAGCAGTACTTC.

The CDR3 spells CASSPDNTGELFF. DNA of the CDR3: TGTGCCAGCAGCCCGGACAACACCGGGGAGCTGTTTTTT. The chain joins TRBV7-6 to TRBJ2-2; D is unresolved. Germline values: CDR1 SGHVS, CDR2 FNYEAQ. The CDR3 runs to 13 residues. V was pared by 5 bases and J by 2 bases, with 6 bases between.

The CDR3 sequence: CASNSPLGSARDNEQFF. In nucleotides, the CDR3 is TGTGCCAGCAATTCCCCGTTGGGCAGCGCGAGGGACAATGAGCAGTTCTTC. The chain is built from TRBV28 and TRBJ2-1; D may be TRBD2 (5 bases). The V end was cut by 7 bases, the J end by 5 bases, with 24 bases between. This CDR3 has 17 residues. CDR1 MDHEN and CDR2 SYDVKM come from the germline V gene.

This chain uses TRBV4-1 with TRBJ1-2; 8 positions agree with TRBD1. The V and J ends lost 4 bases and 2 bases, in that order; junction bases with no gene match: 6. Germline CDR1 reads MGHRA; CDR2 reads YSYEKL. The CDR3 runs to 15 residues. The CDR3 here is CASSPTDRDNYGYTF. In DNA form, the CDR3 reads TGCGCCAGCAGCCCAACGGACAGGGACAACTATGGCTACACCTTC.

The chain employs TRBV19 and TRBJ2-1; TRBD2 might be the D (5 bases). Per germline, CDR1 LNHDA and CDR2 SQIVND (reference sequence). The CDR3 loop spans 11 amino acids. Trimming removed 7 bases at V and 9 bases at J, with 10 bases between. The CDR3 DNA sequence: TGTGCCAGTACCGAGGCGGGTGAGCAGTTCTTC. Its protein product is CASTEAGEQFF.

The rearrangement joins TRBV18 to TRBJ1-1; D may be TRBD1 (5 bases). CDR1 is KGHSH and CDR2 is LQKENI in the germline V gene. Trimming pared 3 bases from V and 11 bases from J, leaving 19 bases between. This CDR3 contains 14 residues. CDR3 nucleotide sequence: TGTGCCAGCTCACCTCCCGACGGACACACGTCTGCTTTCTTT. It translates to CASSPPDGHTSAFF.

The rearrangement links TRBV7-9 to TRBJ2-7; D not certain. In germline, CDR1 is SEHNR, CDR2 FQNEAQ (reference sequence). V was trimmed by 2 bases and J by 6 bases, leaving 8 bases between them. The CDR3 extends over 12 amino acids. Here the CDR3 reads CASSLNLGEQYF. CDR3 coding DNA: TGTGCCAGCAGCTTAAACCTAGGCGAGCAGTACTTC. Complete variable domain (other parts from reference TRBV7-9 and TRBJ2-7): DTGVSQNPRHKITKRGQNVTFRCDPISEHNRLYWYRQTLGQGPEFLTYFQNEAQLEKSRLLSDRFSAERPKGSFSTLEIQRTEQGDSAMYLCASSLNLGEQYFGPGTRLTVT.

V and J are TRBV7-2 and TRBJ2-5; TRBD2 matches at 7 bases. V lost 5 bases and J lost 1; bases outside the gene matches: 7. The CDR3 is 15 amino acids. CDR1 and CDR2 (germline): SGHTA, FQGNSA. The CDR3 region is CASSKNGGSQETQYF. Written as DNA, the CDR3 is TGTGCCAGCAGCAAAAACGGGGGGTCCCAAGAGACCCAGTACTTC. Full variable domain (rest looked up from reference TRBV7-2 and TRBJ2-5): GAGVSQSPSNKVTEKGKDVELRCDPISGHTALYWYRQSLGQGLEFLIYFQGNSAPDKSGLPSDRFSAERTGGSVSTLTIQRTQQEDSAVYLCASSKNGGSQETQYFGPGTRLLVL.

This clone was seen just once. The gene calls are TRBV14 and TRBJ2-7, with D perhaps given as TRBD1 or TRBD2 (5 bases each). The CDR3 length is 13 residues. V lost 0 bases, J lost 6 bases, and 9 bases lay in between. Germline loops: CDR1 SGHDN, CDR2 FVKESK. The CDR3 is CASSQEQGTEQYF. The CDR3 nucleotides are TGTGCCAGCAGCCAAGAGCAAGGGACCGAGCAGTACTTC.

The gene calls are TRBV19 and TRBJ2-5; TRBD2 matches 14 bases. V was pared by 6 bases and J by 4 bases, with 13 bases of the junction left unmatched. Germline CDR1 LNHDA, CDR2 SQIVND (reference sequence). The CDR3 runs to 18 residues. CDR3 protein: CASRGFSGTSGSRETQYF. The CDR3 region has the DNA TGTGCCAGTAGAGGATTCAGCGGGACTAGCGGGAGTAGAGAGACCCAGTACTTC.

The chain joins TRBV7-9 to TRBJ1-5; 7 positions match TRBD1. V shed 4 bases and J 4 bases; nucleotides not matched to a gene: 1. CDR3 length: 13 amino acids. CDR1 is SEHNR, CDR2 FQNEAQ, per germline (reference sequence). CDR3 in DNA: TGTGCCAGCAGCTCGACAGGGAATCAGCCCCAGCATTTT. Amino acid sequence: CASSSTGNQPQHF. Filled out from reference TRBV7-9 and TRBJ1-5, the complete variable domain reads DTGVSQNPRHKITKRGQNVTFRCDPISEHNRLYWYRQTLGQGPEFLTYFQNEAQLEKSRLLSDRFSAERPKGSFSTLEIQRTEQGDSAMYLCASSSTGNQPQHFGDGTRLSIL.

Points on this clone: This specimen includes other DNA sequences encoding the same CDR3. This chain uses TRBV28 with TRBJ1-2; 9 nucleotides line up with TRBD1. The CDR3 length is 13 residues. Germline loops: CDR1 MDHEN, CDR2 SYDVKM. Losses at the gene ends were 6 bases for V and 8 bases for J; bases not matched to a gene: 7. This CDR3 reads CASRGGQGGGYTF. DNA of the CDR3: TGTGCCAGCAGGGGGGGACAGGGCGGAGGCTACACCTTC.

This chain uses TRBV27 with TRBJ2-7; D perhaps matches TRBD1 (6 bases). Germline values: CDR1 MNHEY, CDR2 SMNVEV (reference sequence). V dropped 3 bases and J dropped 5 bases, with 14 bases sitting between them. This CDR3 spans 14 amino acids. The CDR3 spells CASSFSARGNEQYF. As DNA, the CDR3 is TGTGCCAGCAGTTTTTCCGCAAGGGGGAACGAGCAGTACTTC.

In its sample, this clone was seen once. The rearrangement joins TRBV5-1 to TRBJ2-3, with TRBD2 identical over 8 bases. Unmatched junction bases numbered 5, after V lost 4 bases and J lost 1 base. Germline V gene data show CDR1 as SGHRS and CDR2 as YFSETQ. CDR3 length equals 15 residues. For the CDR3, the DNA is TGCGCCAGCAGCGTTAGCGGGATTGGCACAGATACGCAGTATTTT. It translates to CASSVSGIGTDTQYF. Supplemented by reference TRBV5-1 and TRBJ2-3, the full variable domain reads KAGVTQTPRYLIKTRGQQVTLSCSPISGHRSVSWYQQTPGQGLQFLFEYFSETQRNKGNFPGRFSGRQFSNSRSEMNVSTLELGDSALYLCASSVSGIGTDTQYFGPGTRLTVL.

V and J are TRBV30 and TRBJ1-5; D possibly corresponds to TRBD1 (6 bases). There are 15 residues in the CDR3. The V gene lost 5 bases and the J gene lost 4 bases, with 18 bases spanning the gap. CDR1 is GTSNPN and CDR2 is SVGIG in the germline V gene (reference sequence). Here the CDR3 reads CAWGKKTGQNQPQHF. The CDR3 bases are TGTGCCTGGGGGAAGAAGACAGGCCAAAATCAGCCCCAGCATTTT.

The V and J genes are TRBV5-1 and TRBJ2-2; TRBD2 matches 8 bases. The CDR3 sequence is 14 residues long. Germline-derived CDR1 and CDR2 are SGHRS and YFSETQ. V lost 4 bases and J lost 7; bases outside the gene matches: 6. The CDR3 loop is CASSRAGENGELFF. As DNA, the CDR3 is TGCGCCAGCAGCAGAGCGGGAGAAAACGGGGAGCTGTTTTTT.

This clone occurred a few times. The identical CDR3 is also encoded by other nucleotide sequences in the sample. Here the CDR3 DNA reads TGCAGCGTTGGTGGGCCTGGGGCCAACGTCCTGACTTTC. Amino acid sequence: CSVGGPGANVLTF. This sequence joins TRBV29-1 and TRBJ2-6; D is unclear. The CDR3 is made up of 13 amino acids. V lost 4 bases and J 2 bases, leaving 6 bases between the germline ends. The V gene's germline CDR1 is SQVTM and CDR2 ANQGSEA.

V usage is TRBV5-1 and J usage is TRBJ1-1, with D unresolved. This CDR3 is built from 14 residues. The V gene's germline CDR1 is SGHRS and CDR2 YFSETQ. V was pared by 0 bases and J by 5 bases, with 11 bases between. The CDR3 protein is CASSLVDGDTEAFF. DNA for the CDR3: TGCGCCAGCAGCTTGGTGGACGGTGATACTGAAGCTTTCTTT.